The 21 T cell receptor beta chains in this list originate from one sample, sequenced in a study of monozygotic twins with inflammatory bowel disease. TCRdb reprocessed the 5' RACE reads and keeps a single row for each CDR3 protein, giving no DNA. The sample yields approximately 400,000 distinct CDR3 sequences, of which the top ten take up 2% to 3%. The sequencing input was blood. These TCRs come from a human donor with ulcerative colitis or Crohn's disease, or a healthy co-twin of an affected twin (not recorded which).

The V gene is TRBV6-2 or TRBV6-3, the J gene TRBJ1-1. Germline CDR1 MNHEY, CDR2 SVGEGT. This CDR3 has 16 amino acids. The CDR3 loop reads CASSPSGGQGATEAFF.

CDR3 residues: CSAPRDAYGYTF. The chain recombines TRBV20-1 with TRBJ1-2; TCRdb returns TRBD1, unconfirmable since there is no DNA. CDR1 DFQATT and CDR2 SNEGSKA come from the germline V gene (reference sequence). This CDR3 comprises 12 residues.

The V and J genes are TRBV4-1 and TRBJ1-5; TCRdb designates TRBD1, a call that cannot be tested without DNA. This CDR3 region has 15 residues. In germline, CDR1 is MGHRA, CDR2 YSYEKL. The CDR3 here is CASSQVAGGVQPQHF.

J is TRBJ1-1 and V is TRBV5-5. Germline V gives CDR1 SGHKS, CDR2 YYEKEE (reference sequence). The CDR3 covers 15 residues. The CDR3 is CASSLELTANTEAFF.

This CDR3 is CASNAINEQFF. The V gene is TRBV2, the J gene TRBJ2-1. The CDR3 has 11 residues. The germline CDR1 and CDR2 sequences are SNHLY and FYNNEI.

This chain joins TRBV27 and TRBJ2-7; absent DNA, TCRdb's TRBD2 call cannot be checked. The CDR3 length is 14 residues. Germline V gene data show CDR1 as MNHEY and CDR2 as SMNVEV (reference sequence). The CDR3: CASRKGREGREQYF.

The chain carries TRBV5-4 and TRBJ1-1; TCRdb calls TRBD1, which cannot be checked without DNA. CDR1 and CDR2 from the germline V gene are SGHNT and YYREEE (reference sequence). This CDR3 is 15 amino acids long. This CDR3 is CASSLEGQGAFSAFF. The full variable domain, its missing parts supplied by reference TRBV5-4 and TRBJ1-1, is ETGVTQSPTHLIKTRGQQVTLRCSSQSGHNTVSWYQQALGQGPQFIFQYYREEENGRGNFPPRFSGLQFPNYSSELNVNALELDDSALYLCASSLEGQGAFSAFFGQGTRLTVV.

The V and J genes are TRBV29-1 and TRBJ2-3. CDR3 length equals 12 residues. Germline assignment: CDR1 SQVTM and CDR2 ANQGSEA. CDR3 protein: CSIRRTTDTQYF.

The chain recombines TRBV5-1 with TRBJ2-7; absent DNA, TCRdb's TRBD1 call cannot be checked. CDR1 is SGHRS, CDR2 YFSETQ, per germline. The CDR3 spans 17 residues. The CDR3 here is CASSSDSGAGEGYEQYF.

The chain is built from TRBV13 and TRBJ1-1; TCRdb selects TRBD1, and the lack of DNA leaves this call unchecked. From germline, CDR1 is PRHDT and CDR2 FYEKMQ (reference sequence). The CDR3 loop spans 11 amino acids. CDR3: CASSQDRVAFF.

The chain recombines TRBV27 with TRBJ2-2; TCRdb proposes TRBD2, but this gene call is untestable without DNA. CDR1 is MNHEY, CDR2 SMNVEV, per germline (reference sequence). The CDR3 is 13 residues long. CDR3 in amino acids: CAAGTSGTGELFF.

The chain joins TRBV12-3 or TRBV12-4 to TRBJ2-7; the TCRdb D gene call, TRBD1, has no DNA to confirm it. The CDR3 has 15 amino acids. The CDR3 loop is CASSAPLVSSYEQYF.

The chain recombines TRBV7-2 with TRBJ1-2; TCRdb reports TRBD1, a call that lacks DNA to check it against. CDR1 and CDR2 (germline): SGHTA, FQGNSA. This CDR3 contains 15 residues. The CDR3 loop reads CASRRDRAANYGYTF.

This chain uses TRBV7-2 with TRBJ1-5. The germline V gene encodes CDR1 SGHTA and CDR2 FQGNSA. CDR3 length: 17 amino acids. The CDR3 sequence: CASSLSFTGLGLQPQHF.

The chain links TRBV27 to TRBJ2-7; the D call of TRBD2 rests on TCRdb alone, since no DNA is present to check it. This CDR3 has 14 residues. Germline V gene lookup returns CDR1 MNHEY and CDR2 SMNVEV (reference sequence). The CDR3 loop is CASSLTRASYEQYF.

The chain is built from TRBV10-3 and TRBJ1-5; lacking DNA, the TRBD1 call made by TCRdb goes unchecked. CDR3 length: 13 amino acids. Germline CDR1 reads ENHRY; CDR2 reads SYGVKD. CDR3 sequence reads: CAISQTENQPQHF.

The chain uses TRBV12-3 or TRBV12-4 and TRBJ2-7. CDR3 length: 12 amino acids. CDR3 in amino acids: CASSSGAYEQYF.

This sequence joins TRBV9 and TRBJ2-6; the TCRdb call, TRBD2, lacks DNA for checking. The CDR3 runs to 18 residues. Per germline, CDR1 SGDLS and CDR2 YYNGEE. CDR3 residues: CASSVTGTANSGANVLTF.

This chain uses TRBV7-8 with TRBJ2-7; there is no DNA to check the TCRdb D call of TRBD1. This CDR3 region has 17 residues. Germline lookup yields CDR1 SGHVS and CDR2 FQNEAQ. CDR3 sequence: CASSLAQLGARSYEQYF.

This chain connects TRBV28 to TRBJ2-6; without DNA, the TCRdb call of TRBD2 cannot be checked. The CDR3 loop spans 15 amino acids. CDR1 and CDR2 from the germline V gene are MDHEN and SYDVKM. CDR3: CASRGGGSGANVLTF.

V usage is TRBV30 and J usage is TRBJ1-1. In germline, CDR1 is GTSNPN, CDR2 SVGIG (reference sequence). The CDR3 extends over 11 amino acids. CDR3 sequence reads: CAWISWTEAFF.